Below are 10 T cell receptor beta chains sequenced from a single sample in a study of cytotoxic CD8 clonotypes in ibrutinib-treated CLL. Clones were sequenced by immunoSEQ multiplex PCR, and TCRdb holds only the in-frame ones, with some missing. The data contain 30,000 to 35,000 clones, about 70% of them singletons. The specimen comprised PBMCs, sampled before ibrutinib treatment. These receptors came from a human donor with chronic lymphocytic leukemia.

This clone is a singleton in its sample. The V gene is TRBV6-1, the J gene TRBJ1-4, with 8 bases identical to TRBD1. Unmatched junction bases numbered 9, after V lost 5 bases and J lost 4 bases. CDR1 is MNHNS and CDR2 is SASEGT in the germline V gene. The CDR3 spans 16 residues. The CDR3 protein is CASSQGAGGFNEKLFF. CDR3 nucleotides: TGTGCCAGCAGTCAAGGAGCAGGGGGCTTTAATGAAAAACTGTTTTTT.

The V and J genes are TRBV27 and TRBJ2-7; 8 bases agree with TRBD1. The length of the CDR3 is 13 residues. Trimming took 5 bases from V and 5 from J; bases not matched to a gene: 5. Germline V gene sequence: CDR1 MNHEY, CDR2 SMNVEV (reference sequence). The CDR3 loop reads CASSPRTGNEQYF. CDR3 bases: TGTGCCAGCAGTCCAAGGACAGGGAACGAGCAGTACTTC.

This clone was seen more than once but under ten times. This sequence joins TRBV15 and TRBJ2-7; either TRBD1 or TRBD2 may supply D (5 bases each). The germline CDR1 and CDR2 sequences are LNHNV and YYDKDF (reference sequence). Trimming took off 5 bases at V and 2 bases at J, with 16 bases between the two ends. The CDR3 sequence is 15 residues long. The CDR3 is CATSLGDGGTYEQYF. DNA of the CDR3: TGTGCCACCAGCCTCGGGGATGGGGGAACCTACGAGCAGTACTTC.

The rearrangement links TRBV7-9 to TRBJ2-7, with D uncertain. V was shortened by 10 bases and J by 7 bases, with 14 bases between the two germline ends. The CDR3 contains 11 residues. CDR1 is SEHNR, CDR2 FQNEAQ, per germline (reference sequence). CDR3 amino acids: CATEGSGEQYF. In nucleotides, the CDR3 is TGTGCCACCGAAGGAAGTGGTGAGCAGTACTTC. Variable domain in full (rest from reference TRBV7-9 and TRBJ2-7): DTGVSQNPRHKITKRGQNVTFRCDPISEHNRLYWYRQTLGQGPEFLTYFQNEAQLEKSRLLSDRFSAERPKGSFSTLEIQRTEQGDSAMYLCATEGSGEQYFGPGTRLTVT.

The chain carries TRBV5-1 and TRBJ2-1, with 7 bases aligning to TRBD1. The J segment lost 3 bases and the V segment lost 7 bases, leaving 10 bases of the junction unmatched. The germline gives CDR1 SGHRS, CDR2 YFSETQ. This CDR3 comprises 15 residues. CDR3 in DNA: TGCGCCAGCCAATTCACGGACAGGAGCTACAATGAGCAGTTCTTC. It encodes CASQFTDRSYNEQFF.

The V gene is TRBV14, the J gene TRBJ2-7; D ambiguous. The V end was cut by 3 bases, the J end by 4 bases, with 13 bases between. This CDR3 has 14 amino acids. Germline V lookup: CDR1 SGHDN, CDR2 FVKESK. The CDR3, as DNA: TGTGCCAGCAGCCAGGGAATTCGGGTTTACGAGCAGTACTTC. Its protein is CASSQGIRVYEQYF.

V gene TRBV28 combines with J gene TRBJ1-2, with D possibly matching TRBD1 (5 bases). This CDR3 comprises 11 residues. V shed 10 bases and J shed 4 bases, with 10 bases lying between them. CDR1 is MDHEN, CDR2 SYDVKM, per germline. CDR3 in amino acids: CAIKGPYGYTF. The CDR3 bases are TGTGCCATCAAGGGACCCTATGGCTACACCTTC.

The chain recombines TRBV19 with TRBJ1-5; D is ambiguous. The CDR3 consists of 17 residues. V was trimmed by 6 bases and J by 0 bases, leaving 18 bases between them. Germline-derived CDR1 and CDR2 are LNHDA and SQIVND (reference sequence). This chain's CDR3 is CASSPPRGGFSNQPQHF. The CDR3 DNA reads as TGTGCCAGTAGCCCTCCCCGTGGAGGCTTTAGCAATCAGCCCCAGCATTTT.

There are a few counts of this clone. The V call is TRBV30, the J call TRBJ2-7; unclear D gene. CDR1 GTSNPN and CDR2 SVGIG come from the germline V gene (reference sequence). Trimming removed 5 bases at V and 4 bases at J, with 6 bases between. The CDR3 covers 10 residues. The CDR3 DNA reads TGTGCCTGGGGGATATACGAGCAGTACTTC. Translation gives CAWGIYEQYF. The full variable domain, in which reference TRBV30 and TRBJ2-7 provide the parts outside the CDR3, is SQTIHQWPATLVQPVGSPLSLECTVEGTSNPNLYWYRQAAGRGLQLLFYSVGIGQISSEVPQNLSASRPQDRQFILSSKKLLLSDSGFYLCAWGIYEQYFGPGTRLTVT.

The chain carries TRBV18 and TRBJ1-3; a weak D match, TRBD1 (5 bases). Germline V gene sequence: CDR1 KGHSH, CDR2 LQKENI. There are 15 residues in the CDR3. The V gene lost 4 bases and the J gene lost 0 bases, with 10 bases spanning the gap. For the CDR3, the DNA is TGTGCCAGCTCACGGGGCGCAAGCTCTGGAAACACCATATATTTT. Encoded protein: CASSRGASSGNTIYF. The full variable domain, with the rest looked up from reference TRBV18 and TRBJ1-3, is NAGVMQNPRHLVRRRGQEARLRCSPMKGHSHVYWYRQLPEEGLKFMVYLQKENIIDESGMPKERFSAEFPKEGPSILRIQQVVRGDSAAYFCASSRGASSGNTIYFGEGSWLTVV.